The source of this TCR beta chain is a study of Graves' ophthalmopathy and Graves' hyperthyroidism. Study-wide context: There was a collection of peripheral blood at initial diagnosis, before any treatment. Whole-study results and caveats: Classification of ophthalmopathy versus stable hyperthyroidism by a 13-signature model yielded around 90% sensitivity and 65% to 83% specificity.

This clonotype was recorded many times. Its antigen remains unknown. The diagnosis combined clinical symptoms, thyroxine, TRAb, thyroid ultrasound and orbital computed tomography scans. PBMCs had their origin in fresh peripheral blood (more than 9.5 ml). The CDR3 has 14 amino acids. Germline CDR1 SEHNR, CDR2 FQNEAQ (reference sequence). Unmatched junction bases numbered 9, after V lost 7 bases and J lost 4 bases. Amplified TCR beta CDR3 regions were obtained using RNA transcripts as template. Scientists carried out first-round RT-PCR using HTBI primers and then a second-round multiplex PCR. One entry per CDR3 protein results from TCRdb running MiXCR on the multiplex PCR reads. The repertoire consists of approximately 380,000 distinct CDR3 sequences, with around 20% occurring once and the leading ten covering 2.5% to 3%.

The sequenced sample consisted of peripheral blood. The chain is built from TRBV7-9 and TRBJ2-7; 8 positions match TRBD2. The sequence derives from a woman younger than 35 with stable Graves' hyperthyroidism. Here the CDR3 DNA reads TGTGCCAGCAACCCAGGAGGACTAGCTTACGAGCAGTACTTC. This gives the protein CASNPGGLAYEQYF.